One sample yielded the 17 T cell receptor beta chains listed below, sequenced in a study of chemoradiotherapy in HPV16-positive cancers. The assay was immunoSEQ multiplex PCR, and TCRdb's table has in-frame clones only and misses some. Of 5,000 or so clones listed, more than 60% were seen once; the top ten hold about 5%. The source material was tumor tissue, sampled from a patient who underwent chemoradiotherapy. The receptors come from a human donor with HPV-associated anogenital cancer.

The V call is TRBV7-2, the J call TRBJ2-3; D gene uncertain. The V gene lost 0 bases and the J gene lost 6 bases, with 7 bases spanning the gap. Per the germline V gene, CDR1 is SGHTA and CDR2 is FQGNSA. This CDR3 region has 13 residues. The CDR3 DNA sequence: TGTGCCAGCAGCTTAGCTCGACGGGATACGCAGTATTTT. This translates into CASSLARRDTQYF.

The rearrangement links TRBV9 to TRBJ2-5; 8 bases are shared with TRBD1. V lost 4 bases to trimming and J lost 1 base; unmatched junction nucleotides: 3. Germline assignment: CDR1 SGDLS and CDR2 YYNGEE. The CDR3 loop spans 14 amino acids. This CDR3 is CASSPTGAQETQYF. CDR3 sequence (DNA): TGTGCCAGCAGCCCGACAGGGGCCCAAGAGACCCAGTACTTC.

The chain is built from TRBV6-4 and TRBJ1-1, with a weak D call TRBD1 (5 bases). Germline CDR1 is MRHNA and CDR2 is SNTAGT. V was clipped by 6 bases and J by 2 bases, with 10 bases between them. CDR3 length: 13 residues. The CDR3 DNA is TGTGCCAGCAGGGTGGGGGGAAACACTGAAGCTTTCTTT. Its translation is CASRVGGNTEAFF.

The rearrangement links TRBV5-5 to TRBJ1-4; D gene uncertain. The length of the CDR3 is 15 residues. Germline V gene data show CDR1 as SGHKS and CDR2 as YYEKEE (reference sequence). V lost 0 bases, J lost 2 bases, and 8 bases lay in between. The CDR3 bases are TGTGCCAGCAGCTTGGATCCGGGTACTAATGAAAAACTGTTTTTT. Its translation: CASSLDPGTNEKLFF.

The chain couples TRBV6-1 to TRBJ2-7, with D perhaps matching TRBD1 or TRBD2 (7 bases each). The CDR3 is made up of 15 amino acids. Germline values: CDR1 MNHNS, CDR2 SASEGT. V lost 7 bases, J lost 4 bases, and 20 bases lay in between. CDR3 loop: CASTRIREGAYEQYF. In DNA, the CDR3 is TGTGCCAGCACTCGAATCAGGGAGGGGGCATACGAGCAGTACTTC.

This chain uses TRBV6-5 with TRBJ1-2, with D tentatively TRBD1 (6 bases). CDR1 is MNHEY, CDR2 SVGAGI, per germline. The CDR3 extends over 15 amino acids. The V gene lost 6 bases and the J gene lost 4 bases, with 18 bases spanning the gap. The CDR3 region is CASSPDDRYIYGYTF. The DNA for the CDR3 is TGTGCCAGCAGCCCCGATGACAGGTACATCTATGGCTACACCTTC.

The CDR3 sequence is CASSLEPWKLFF. DNA for the CDR3: TGCGCCAGCAGCTTGGAACCCTGGAAGCTGTTTTTT. The rearrangement uses TRBV5-1 and TRBJ2-2, with D hard to call. The CDR3 extends over 12 amino acids. Germline-derived CDR1 and CDR2 are SGHRS and YFSETQ. The ends were cut back, 0 bases at V and 12 bases at J, with 9 bases in the middle.

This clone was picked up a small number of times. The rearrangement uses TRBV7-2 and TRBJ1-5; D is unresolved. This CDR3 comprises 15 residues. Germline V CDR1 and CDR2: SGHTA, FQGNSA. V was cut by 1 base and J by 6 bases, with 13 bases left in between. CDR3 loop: CASSLEGGRGQPQHF. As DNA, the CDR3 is TGTGCCAGCAGCTTAGAGGGAGGAAGAGGTCAGCCCCAGCATTTT.

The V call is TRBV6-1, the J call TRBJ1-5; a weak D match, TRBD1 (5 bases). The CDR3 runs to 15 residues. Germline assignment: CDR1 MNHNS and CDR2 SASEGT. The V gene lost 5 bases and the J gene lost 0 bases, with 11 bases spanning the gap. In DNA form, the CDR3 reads TGTGCCAGCAGTTCCGACAGTAATAGCAATCAGCCCCAGCATTTT. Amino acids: CASSSDSNSNQPQHF.

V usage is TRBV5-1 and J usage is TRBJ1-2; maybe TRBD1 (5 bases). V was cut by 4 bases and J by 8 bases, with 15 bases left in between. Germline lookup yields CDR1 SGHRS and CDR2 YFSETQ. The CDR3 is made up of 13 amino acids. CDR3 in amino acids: CASSPTGERGYTF. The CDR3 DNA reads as TGCGCCAGCAGCCCTACGGGGGAAAGGGGCTACACCTTC.

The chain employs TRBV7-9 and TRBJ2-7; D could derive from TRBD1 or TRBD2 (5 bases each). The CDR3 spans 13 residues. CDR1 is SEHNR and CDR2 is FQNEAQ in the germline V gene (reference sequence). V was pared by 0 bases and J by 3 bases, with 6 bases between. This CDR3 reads CASSLAGVYEQYF. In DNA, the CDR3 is TGTGCCAGCAGCTTAGCGGGGGTCTACGAGCAGTACTTC.

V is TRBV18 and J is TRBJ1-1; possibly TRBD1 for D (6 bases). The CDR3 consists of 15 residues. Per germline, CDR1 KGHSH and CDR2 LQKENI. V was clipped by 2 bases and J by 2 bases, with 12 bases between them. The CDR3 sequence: CASSPSRTANTEAFF. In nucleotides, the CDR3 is TGTGCCAGCTCACCAAGTCGGACAGCTAACACTGAAGCTTTCTTT.

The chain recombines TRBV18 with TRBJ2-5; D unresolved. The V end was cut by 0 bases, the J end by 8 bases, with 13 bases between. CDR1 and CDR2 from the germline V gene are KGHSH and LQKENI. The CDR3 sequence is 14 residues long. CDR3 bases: TGTGCCAGCTCACCACCCAGCAGCACGAGAACCCAGTACTTC. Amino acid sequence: CASSPPSSTRTQYF.

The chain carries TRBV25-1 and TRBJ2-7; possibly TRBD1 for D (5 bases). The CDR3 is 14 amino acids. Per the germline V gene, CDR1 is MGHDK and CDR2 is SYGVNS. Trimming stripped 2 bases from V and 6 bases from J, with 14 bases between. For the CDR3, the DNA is TGTGCCAGCAGTGAAGAGTATCGGCAGGGCGAGCAGTACTTC. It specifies CASSEEYRQGEQYF.

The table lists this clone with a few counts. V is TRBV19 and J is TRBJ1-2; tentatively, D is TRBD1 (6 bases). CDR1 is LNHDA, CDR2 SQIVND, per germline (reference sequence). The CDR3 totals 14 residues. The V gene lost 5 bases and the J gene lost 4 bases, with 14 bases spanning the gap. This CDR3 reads CASSGRGQLYGYTF. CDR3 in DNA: TGTGCCAGTAGTGGCCGTGGACAGCTCTATGGCTACACCTTC.

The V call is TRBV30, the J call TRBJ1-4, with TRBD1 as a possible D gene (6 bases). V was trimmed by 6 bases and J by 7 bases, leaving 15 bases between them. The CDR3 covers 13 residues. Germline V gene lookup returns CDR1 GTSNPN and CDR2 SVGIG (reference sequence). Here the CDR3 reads CACSQGSGEKLFF. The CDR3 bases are TGTGCCTGTTCTCAGGGGAGCGGTGAAAAACTGTTTTTT.

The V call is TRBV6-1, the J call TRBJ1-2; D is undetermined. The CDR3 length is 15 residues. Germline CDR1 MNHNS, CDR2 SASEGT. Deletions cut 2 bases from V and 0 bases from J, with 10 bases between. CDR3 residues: CASSEPANANYGYTF. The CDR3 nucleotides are TGTGCCAGCAGTGAACCAGCAAATGCTAACTATGGCTACACCTTC.